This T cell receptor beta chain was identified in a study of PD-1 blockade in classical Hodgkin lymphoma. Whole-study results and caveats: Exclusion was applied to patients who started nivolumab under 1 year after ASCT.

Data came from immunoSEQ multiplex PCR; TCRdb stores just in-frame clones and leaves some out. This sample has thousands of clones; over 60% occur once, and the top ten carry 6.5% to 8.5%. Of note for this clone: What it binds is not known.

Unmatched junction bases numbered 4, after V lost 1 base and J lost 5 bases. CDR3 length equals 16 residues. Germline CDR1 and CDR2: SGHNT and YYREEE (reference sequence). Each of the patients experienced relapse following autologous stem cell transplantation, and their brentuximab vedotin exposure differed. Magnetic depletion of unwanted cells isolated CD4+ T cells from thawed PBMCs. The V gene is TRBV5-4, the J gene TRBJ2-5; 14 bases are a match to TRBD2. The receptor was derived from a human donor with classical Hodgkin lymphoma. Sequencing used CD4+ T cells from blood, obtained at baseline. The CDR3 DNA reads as TGTGCCAGCAGCTTGAGACTAGCGGGAGGGCAGGAGACCCAGTACTTC. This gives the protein CASSLRLAGGQETQYF.